This T cell receptor (beta chain) was recovered during a study of early T cells in non-severe SARS-CoV-2 infection. Study in general: Chains were not paired, and sequencing was done on bulk RNA from unsorted whole blood. Study outcomes and limitations: The VDJdb matching leaned toward anti-spike CD8 responses and overlooked private and CD4 specificities.

This clonotype was seen a handful of times. Its antigen remains unidentified. The CDR3 runs to 15 residues. The germline V and J ends were trimmed by 0 bases and 7 bases, with 12 bases remaining between them. The germline gives CDR1 MNHEY, CDR2 SMNVEV (reference sequence). Unique molecular identifiers were affixed to single, distinct cDNA molecules. TCRdb ran MiXCR on the 5' RACE reads and lists one entry per CDR3 protein. The data hold more than 55,000 distinct CDR3 sequences, with 4.6% observed a single time. This TCR was sampled from an adult who was a healthcare worker with PCR-confirmed SARS-CoV-2 infection or an uninfected control (not recorded which). The donor label of this sample is uncertain. The source material was whole blood, sampled at baseline. The rearrangement joins TRBV27 to TRBJ2-2; D is uncertain. The CDR3 loop is CASSLSVPPGGELFF. The DNA of the CDR3 is TGTGCCAGCAGTTTATCGGTCCCGCCCGGCGGGGAGCTGTTTTTT.